This TCR beta chain was observed in a study of response to subunit inactivated influenza vaccine. Study conclusions and caveats: T cells newly recruited by each seasonal influenza vaccination are few, the authors suggested.

Via MiXCR, TCRdb re-called the RT-PCR reads, giving one row per CDR3 protein. The sample shows roughly 760,000 distinct CDR3 sequences, less than 25% of them seen only once. The CDR3 consists of 17 residues. The trim removed 6 bases at V and 4 bases at J, leaving 15 bases unmatched. Looked up from germline, CDR1 is SEHNR and CDR2 is FQNEAQ (reference sequence). Comment on this clonotype: The antigen is not known.

The TCR sequence derives from a man over 45 who received an inactivated influenza vaccine. The J gene is TRBJ2-7, the V gene TRBV7-9, with 10 bases fitting TRBD1. The input for sequencing was PBMCs from blood, taken less than 6 days after vaccination. Written as DNA, the CDR3 is TGTGCCAGCAGTTTTTTCCCGGGACAGGGGTCCCCTTACGAGCAGTACTTC. This sequence encodes CASSFFPGQGSPYEQYF.